This T cell receptor beta chain was identified in a study of OX40 agonist ivuxolimab in advanced cancers. TCRdb's table, derived via immunoSEQ multiplex PCR, lists solely in-frame clones and lacks some. The sample carries 49,000 or so clones, around 85% recorded once. CDR3 length: 15 amino acids. Germline lookup yields CDR1 PRHDT and CDR2 FYEKMQ (reference sequence). Germline trimming cut 2 bases from V and 7 bases from J; bases unmatched to any gene: 3. The source of this sequence is an adult with an advanced solid tumor such as melanoma, head and neck, liver or kidney cancer. The chain has TRBV13 and TRBJ2-3, with 13 bases matching TRBD2. The material sequenced was CD4+ or CD8+ T cells sorted from blood, taken in a trial of the OX40 agonist ivuxolimab. In DNA, the CDR3 is TGTGCCAGCAGCTTAACTAGCGGGGGGGAAAATACGCAGTATTTT. Its translation is CASSLTSGGENTQYF.